This record concerns one T cell receptor (beta chain) sequence. The antigen is undetermined. This record comes from a study of shared clonotypes between healthy human individuals. In the study overall: The study used three CD4 naive, three CD4 memory, two CD8 naive and one CD8 memory plate per donor. General study findings and limits: Larger richness was generally estimated for naive than memory subsets. Measured sharing among donors was expected to vary with sequencing depth.

Donors were Caucasian adults residing in Nashville, Tennessee, USA. TCRdb's table, derived via immunoSEQ multiplex PCR, lists solely in-frame clones and lacks some. The top ten clones hold about 0.4% of a sample with under 1,900,000 clones, roughly 98.5% of them seen once. The sequence was collected from a man aged 30 to 39 in good health. The sample was naive CD4+ T cells sorted from blood. Subset described: CD45RA+ positively selected.

CDR3 loop: CASSRDRVTYEQYF. CDR3 DNA sequence: TGTGCCAGCAGCCGGGACAGGGTTACCTACGAGCAGTACTTC. The chain links TRBV6-1 to TRBJ2-7; 9 bases are shared with TRBD1. The CDR3 has 14 amino acids. Germline V lookup: CDR1 MNHNS, CDR2 SASEGT. V shed 6 bases, J shed 2 bases, and the junction held 5 bases outside the gene matches.